This T cell receptor (beta chain) was found in a study of control samples from healthy donors and cancer patients. This clone occurred once. Sequenced by immunoSEQ multiplex PCR; TCRdb stores in-frame clones only, minus some. Here the sample spans around 120,000 clones, 85% to 95% being singletons. The CDR3 covers 13 residues. Trimming took 4 bases from V and 10 from J, leaving 17 bases between them. Germline assignment: CDR1 DFQATT and CDR2 SNEGSKA (reference sequence). Source material: PBMCs. The chain employs TRBV20-1 and TRBJ2-1; D is perhaps TRBD1 (6 bases). The TCR originated in a man aged 50 to 59 with head and neck cancer. CDR3 DNA sequence: TGCAGTGCTAATGAGGACAGAGCAGAAGAGCAGTTCTTC. It encodes CSANEDRAEEQFF.